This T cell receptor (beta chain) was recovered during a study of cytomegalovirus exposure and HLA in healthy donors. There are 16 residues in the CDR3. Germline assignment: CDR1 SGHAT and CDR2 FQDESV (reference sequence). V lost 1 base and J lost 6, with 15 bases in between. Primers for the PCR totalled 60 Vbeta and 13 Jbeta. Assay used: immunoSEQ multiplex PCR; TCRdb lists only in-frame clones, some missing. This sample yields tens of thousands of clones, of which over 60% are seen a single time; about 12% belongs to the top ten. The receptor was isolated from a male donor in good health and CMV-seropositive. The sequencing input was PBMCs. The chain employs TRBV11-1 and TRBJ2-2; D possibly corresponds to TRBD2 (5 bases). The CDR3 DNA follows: TGTGCCAGCAGCTTAGGGGAGTACACGATCGCCGGGGAGCTGTTTTTT. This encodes CASSLGEYTIAGELFF.